This TCR beta chain was found in a study of shared clonotypes between healthy human individuals. Trimming shortened V by 2 bases and J by 0 bases, and 11 bases separated the two germline ends. Germline values: CDR1 MNHEY, CDR2 SVGAGI. This CDR3 has 15 residues. Study-wide results and caveats: In a handful of donors, about 5% of naive CD4 clonotypes appeared in common. Among the subsets, naive ones generally showed larger estimated richness than memory ones. Rarefaction demonstrated incomplete sorted-subset sequencing despite large depth.

Terminally differentiated effector memory CD45RA+ cells were excluded from the naive CD8 cells, which were CD45RO-negative and positively selected for CCR7. In the original analysis: Junction-only immunoSEQ data arrived without quality scores, meaning filtering differed. Measured with immunoSEQ multiplex PCR; TCRdb has only the in-frame clones, and not every one. V and J calls and clone size are those listed in that table; D and trimming were worked out from the DNA. The sample lists some 1,900,000 clones, about 94% occurring once. Remarks on this clone: What it binds is unknown.

The chain carries TRBV6-5 and TRBJ2-7; D possibly corresponds to TRBD1 (5 bases). Sequencing used naive CD8+ T cells sorted from blood. The TCR was taken from a young man in good health. CDR3 sequence (DNA): TGTGCCAGCAGTTACGGTGTAGGGGTCTCCTACGAGCAGTACTTC. Residues: CASSYGVGVSYEQYF.